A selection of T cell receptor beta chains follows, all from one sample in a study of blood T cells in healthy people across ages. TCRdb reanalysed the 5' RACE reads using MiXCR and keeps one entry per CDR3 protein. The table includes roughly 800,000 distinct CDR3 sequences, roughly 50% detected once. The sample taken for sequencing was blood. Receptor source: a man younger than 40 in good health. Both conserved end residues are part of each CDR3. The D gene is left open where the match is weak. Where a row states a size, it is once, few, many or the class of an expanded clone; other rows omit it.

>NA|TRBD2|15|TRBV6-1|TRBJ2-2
TGTGCCAGCAGGGAGGGGAGGGTGGACACCGGGGAGCTGTTTTTT
CASREGRVDTGELFF
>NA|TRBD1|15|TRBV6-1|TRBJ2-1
TGTGCCAGCCTACAGGGGACGACCTCCTACAATGAGCAGTTCTTC
CASLQGTTSYNEQFF
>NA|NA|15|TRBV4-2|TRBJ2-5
TGTGCCAGCAGCCAAGGGTCGATCGACCAAGAGACCCAGTACTTC
CASSQGSIDQETQYF
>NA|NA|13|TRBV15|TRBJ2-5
TGTGCCACCAGCAGAGATCTCTCAGAGACCCAGTACTTC
CATSRDLSETQYF
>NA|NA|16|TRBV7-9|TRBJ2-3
TGTGCCAGCAGCTTATACAGGGCGACTAACACAGATACGCAGTATTTT
CASSLYRATNTDTQYF
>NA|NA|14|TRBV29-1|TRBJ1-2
TGCAGCGTTGAGAGGGGAACAGAAGACCATGGCGACACCTTC
CSVERGTEDHGDTF
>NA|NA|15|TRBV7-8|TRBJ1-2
TGTGCCAGCAGCGCCTCCGGAGGGGATGTTGGTGGCTACACCTTC
CASSASGGDVGGYTF
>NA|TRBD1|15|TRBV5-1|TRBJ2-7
TGCGCCAGCAGCTTCGGACAGGGGGCTTATAATGAGCAGTACTTC
CASSFGQGAYNEQYF
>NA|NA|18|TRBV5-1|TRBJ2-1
TGCGCCAGCAGCTCCGGGACTTACGCCTCGTCAACCTACAATGAGCAGTTCTTC
CASSSGTYASSTYNEQFF
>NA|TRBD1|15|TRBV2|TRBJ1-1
TGTGCCAGCAGGGGGGACAGGTACTTGAACACTGAAGCTTTCTTT
CASRGDRYLNTEAFF
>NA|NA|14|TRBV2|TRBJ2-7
TGTGCCAGCAGTGAACAAACTAGCTCCTACGAGCAGTACTTC
CASSEQTSSYEQYF
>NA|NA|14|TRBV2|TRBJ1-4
TGTGCCAGCAGTGTGACCGCCGGAAATGAAAAACTGTTTTTT
CASSVTAGNEKLFF
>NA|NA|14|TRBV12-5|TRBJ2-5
TGTGCTAGTGGGCGCGACGGCACCCAAGAGACCCAGTACTTC
CASGRDGTQETQYF
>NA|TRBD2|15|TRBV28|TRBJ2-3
TGTGCCAGCACCCAACCGAGCGGGAGTACAGATACGCAGTATTTT
CASTQPSGSTDTQYF
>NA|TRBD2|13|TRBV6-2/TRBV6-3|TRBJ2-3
TGTGCCAGCAGTGACAGACTAGCCGATACGCAGTATTTT
CASSDRLADTQYF
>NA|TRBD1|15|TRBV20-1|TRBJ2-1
TGCAGTGCTGACGGGACAGTTCGCTCATACAATGAGCAGTTCTTC
CSADGTVRSYNEQFF
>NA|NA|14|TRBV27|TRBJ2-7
TGTGCCAGCAGTATAAATCAGGGATCCTACGAGCAGTACTTC
CASSINQGSYEQYF
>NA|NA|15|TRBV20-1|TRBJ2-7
TGCAGCGCGAGTAAATCGGGGGCCTGGTCCTACGAGCAGTACTTC
CSASKSGAWSYEQYF
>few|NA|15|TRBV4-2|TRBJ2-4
TGTGCCAGCAGCCAAGAGTTTAGCGGCAAAAACATTCAGTACTTC
CASSQEFSGKNIQYF
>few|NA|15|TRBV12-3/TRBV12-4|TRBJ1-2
TGTGCCAGCAGTGCCGCACCGTTCGGACGTAGGGGCTACACCTTC
CASSAAPFGRRGYTF